These 20 T cell receptor beta chains were sequenced from one sample in a study of cytomegalovirus exposure and HLA in healthy donors. PCR was performed using 60 Vbeta and 13 Jbeta primers. Clones were sequenced by immunoSEQ multiplex PCR, and TCRdb holds only the in-frame ones, with some missing. The sample records around 150,000 clones, around 75% being singletons. Material for sequencing was PBMCs. The receptor set was obtained from a woman aged 40-49 years in good health and CMV-seropositive.

This chain uses TRBV7-8 with TRBJ1-1; D is uncertain. The V gene lost 2 bases and the J gene lost 3 bases, with 13 bases spanning the gap. The CDR3 totals 15 residues. In germline, CDR1 is SGHVS, CDR2 FQNEAQ. The CDR3 here is CASSLKGRRDTEAFF. As DNA, the CDR3 is TGTGCCAGCAGCTTAAAGGGAAGGAGGGACACTGAAGCTTTCTTT.

This chain links TRBV11-1 with TRBJ1-2; 8 bases agree with TRBD1. V trimming: 5 bases; J trimming: 4 bases; junction bases outside the gene matches: 3. This CDR3 has 13 amino acids. CDR1 is SGHAT, CDR2 FQDESV, per germline (reference sequence). The CDR3 sequence: CASSRTGPYGYTF. DNA of the CDR3: TGTGCCAGCAGCCGGACAGGGCCCTATGGCTACACCTTC.

The chain couples TRBV19 to TRBJ1-1; D gene ambiguous. Germline CDR1 and CDR2: LNHDA and SQIVND (reference sequence). V dropped 10 bases and J dropped 10 bases, with 16 bases sitting between them. The CDR3 consists of 11 residues. The CDR3 sequence is CATLEGGGAFF. CDR3 sequence (DNA): TGTGCCACCCTTGAGGGTGGAGGAGCTTTCTTT. Using reference TRBV19 and TRBJ1-1 for the parts outside the CDR3, the full variable domain is DGGITQSPKYLFRKEGQNVTLSCEQNLNHDAMYWYRQDPGQGLRLIYYSQIVNDFQKGDIAEGYSVSREKKESFPLTVTSAQKNPTAFYLCATLEGGGAFFGQGTRLTVV.

The V and J genes are TRBV19 and TRBJ2-1; D not certain. CDR1 and CDR2 from the germline V gene are LNHDA and SQIVND (reference sequence). The CDR3 runs 13 residues. Between the trimmed V and J ends, which lost 5 bases and 7 bases, there was a span of 12 bases. CDR3 nucleotides: TGTGCCAGTAGTCGCGGTAGACCTAATGAGCAGTTCTTC. Encoded protein: CASSRGRPNEQFF.

This clone showed up just a few times. The V call is TRBV7-9, the J call TRBJ1-2; no clear D. The CDR3 length is 15 residues. The germline CDR1 and CDR2 sequences are SEHNR and FQNEAQ (reference sequence). V lost 1 base and J 4 bases, leaving 13 bases between the germline ends. The DNA for the CDR3 is TGTGCCAGCAGCTTAGACGCATGGAGTTTCTATGGCTACACCTTC. Translated: CASSLDAWSFYGYTF.

This clone was seen only a few times. The V and J genes are TRBV5-5 and TRBJ2-5, with D unresolved. V lost 0 bases and J 2 bases, leaving 8 bases between the germline ends. In germline, CDR1 is SGHKS, CDR2 YYEKEE (reference sequence). This CDR3 has 14 amino acids. The CDR3 region is CASSLGSGQETQYF. DNA for the CDR3: TGTGCCAGCAGCTTGGGTTCCGGTCAAGAGACCCAGTACTTC.

The chain carries TRBV5-1 and TRBJ2-1, with 9 positions matching TRBD1. The CDR3 sequence is 12 residues long. CDR1 is SGHRS and CDR2 is YFSETQ in the germline V gene. V trimming: 4 bases; J trimming: 8 bases; junction bases outside the gene matches: 1. The CDR3 region is CASSTGGDEQFF. The CDR3 DNA reads TGCGCCAGCAGCACAGGGGGCGATGAGCAGTTCTTC.

This chain joins TRBV27 and TRBJ2-7; weak D call: TRBD1 (6 bases). There are 13 residues in the CDR3. Trimming removed 8 bases from V and 3 bases from J, with 14 bases in between. Germline-derived CDR1 and CDR2 are MNHEY and SMNVEV (reference sequence). The CDR3 bases are TGTGCCAGCGGCCGGGGCAGGGGCTACGAGCAGTACTTC. This codes for CASGRGRGYEQYF.

This clone came up once. The gene calls are TRBV2 and TRBJ1-6; 7 bases align to TRBD1. The CDR3 runs 14 residues. With 5 bases clipped from V and 10 bases from J, the junction kept 8 bases outside the gene matches. Per the germline V gene, CDR1 is SNHLY and CDR2 is FYNNEI. The CDR3 here is CASSLTGSNSPLHF. The CDR3 DNA sequence: TGTGCCAGCAGTTTGACAGGGAGTAACTCACCCCTCCACTTT. Drawing the rest from reference TRBV2 and TRBJ1-6, the complete variable domain is EPEVTQTPSHQVTQMGQEVILRCVPISNHLYFYWYRQILGQKVEFLVSFYNNEISEKSEIFDDQFSVERPDGSNFTLKIRSTKLEDSAMYFCASSLTGSNSPLHFGNGTRLTVT.

This chain links TRBV7-2 with TRBJ2-7, with 15 bases that match TRBD2. Germline V gene data show CDR1 as SGHTA and CDR2 as FQGNSA. Unmatched junction bases numbered 5, after V lost 5 bases and J lost 6 bases. The CDR3 runs to 15 residues. The CDR3 bases are TGTGCCAGCAGCAAAGGACTAGCGGGAGGGAGCGAGCAGTACTTC. It translates to CASSKGLAGGSEQYF.

V is TRBV7-2 and J is TRBJ1-5, with TRBD1 as a possible D gene (5 bases). Trimming stripped 1 base from V and 0 bases from J, with 7 bases between. The CDR3 contains 15 residues. Germline V CDR1 and CDR2: SGHTA, FQGNSA. The CDR3 nucleotides read TGTGCCAGCAGCTTAGTCGACAGTAGCAATCAGCCCCAGCATTTT. Protein: CASSLVDSSNQPQHF.

This clone was counted only a few times. The V and J genes are TRBV14 and TRBJ2-1, with 7 positions matching TRBD2. CDR1 and CDR2 from the germline V gene are SGHDN and FVKESK. This CDR3 contains 14 residues. V lost 3 bases, J lost 3 bases, and 2 bases stayed unmatched. The DNA of the CDR3 is TGTGCCAGCAGCCACCAGCGGGGCTACAATGAGCAGTTCTTC. Translated, it gives CASSHQRGYNEQFF.

The gene calls are TRBV5-1 and TRBJ1-3; a weak D match, TRBD1 (6 bases). TRBJ2-2 explains the end of the DNA better; the J call may be wrong. The CDR3 has 15 residues. CDR1 and CDR2 (germline): SGHRS, YFSETQ. CDR3 residues: CASSPTGRTPGELFF. As DNA, the CDR3 is TGCGCCAGCAGTCCGACAGGACGTACTCCCGGGGAGCTGTTTTTT.

The chain links TRBV19 to TRBJ2-7; 11 bases are shared with TRBD2. The CDR3 is made up of 14 amino acids. Looked up from germline, CDR1 is LNHDA and CDR2 is SQIVND (reference sequence). V gave up 4 bases and J gave up 6 bases; unmatched junction bases: 5. The CDR3 bases are TGTGCCAGTAGTACCACTAGCGGGAGAAGCGAGCAGTACTTC. This translates into CASSTTSGRSEQYF.

This chain uses TRBV2 with TRBJ2-5; TRBD1 might be the D (5 bases). With 4 bases removed from V and 5 bases from J, the gap between germline ends came to 8 bases. The CDR3 contains 12 residues. CDR1 is SNHLY and CDR2 is FYNNEI in the germline V gene. The CDR3 DNA is TGTGCCAGCAGTGGACAGTTGGAGACCCAGTACTTC. It specifies CASSGQLETQYF.

This clone was counted only a few times. The chain employs TRBV11-2 and TRBJ2-5, with a weak D call TRBD1 (6 bases). Trimming removed 6 bases at V and 4 bases at J, with 15 bases between. Germline values: CDR1 SGHAT, CDR2 FQNNGV. This CDR3 comprises 14 residues. This CDR3 is CASRWSGVVETQYF. The CDR3 nucleotides read TGTGCCAGCAGGTGGTCAGGGGTAGTAGAGACCCAGTACTTC.

This clone was counted between two and nine times. The chain carries TRBV28 and TRBJ1-2, with D possibly TRBD1 on 5 matching bases. CDR1 is MDHEN and CDR2 is SYDVKM in the germline V gene. V was cut by 5 bases and J by 0 bases, with 19 bases left in between. The CDR3 sequence is 17 residues long. CDR3 in DNA: TGTGCCAGCAGTCCACTGGGCCCTGGGACTTCTAACTATGGCTACACCTTC. Translating it yields CASSPLGPGTSNYGYTF.

Concerning this clone: An end of the junction differs from the germline gene, which may be a read error. The CDR3 region is CASRRTLAGDEGAF. The CDR3 DNA reads TGCGCCAGCCGTCGGACACTAGCGGGAGATGAGGGGGCGTTC. The chain couples TRBV10-2 to TRBJ2-7, with 11 bases matching TRBD2. The CDR3 sequence is 14 residues long. Germline V gives CDR1 WSHSY, CDR2 SAAADI.

This clone was seen only a few times. V usage is TRBV2 and J usage is TRBJ2-3; 13 bases are shared with TRBD2. The V and J ends lost 4 bases and 1 base, in that order; junction bases with no gene match: 2. Germline loops: CDR1 SNHLY, CDR2 FYNNEI. This CDR3 has 16 residues. DNA of the CDR3: TGTGCCAGCAGTGGACTAGCGGGAGGAGGCACAGATACGCAGTATTTT. It specifies CASSGLAGGGTDTQYF.

This rearrangement joins TRBV28 to TRBJ2-7; maybe TRBD2 (6 bases). This CDR3 has 15 residues. The germline V and J ends were trimmed by 5 bases and 3 bases, with 17 bases remaining between them. The germline gives CDR1 MDHEN, CDR2 SYDVKM. The CDR3 DNA sequence: TGTGCCAGCAGTGGATGGAGGGCCCCCCTCTACGAGCAGTACTTC. Its translation: CASSGWRAPLYEQYF.